This T cell receptor beta chain was observed in a study of blood T cell dynamics during melanoma immunotherapy. Turning to the study itself: Standard first-line treatment here was pembrolizumab or nivolumab plus ipilimumab in metastatic melanoma.

Each bulk PBMC sample had around 380 ng DNA loaded. Sequenced by immunoSEQ multiplex PCR; TCRdb stores in-frame clones only, minus some. The top ten hold about 33% of the sample, which has 4,000 to 5,000 clones, roughly 86% seen once. Time point described: pre-treatment baseline. Response was assessed by RECIST 1.1 at 12 weeks, except a couple of rapid progressors. Patients had no prior systemic cancer treatment, immunosuppressants or other active cancers. The receptor's source is a human donor with melanoma. The sequences come from blood, collected from a patient treated with checkpoint blockade.

The chain's CDR3 is CASSLGGLASYEQYF. In DNA, the CDR3 is TGTGCCAGCAGCTTAGGCGGACTAGCGAGCTACGAGCAGTACTTC. The chain employs TRBV13 and TRBJ2-5, with 9 bases identical to TRBD2. The DNA matches TRBJ2-7 better at its end, which makes the J call doubtful. The CDR3 is 15 residues long. Per germline, CDR1 PRHDT and CDR2 FYEKMQ (reference sequence).